The clone carrying this T cell receptor (beta chain) was found a few times. Next came a second PCR, run for roughly 6 to 11 cycles, which used a sample-barcoded 5' primer along with a J-beta primer mix. Every cDNA molecule carried a tag from a template-switch adaptor bearing 12 random nucleotides. All samples yielded 2.5 million or more CDR3-containing paired-end reads. Using its own MiXCR run on the 5' RACE reads, TCRdb lists one record per CDR3 protein. In the table there are about 1.1 million distinct CDR3 sequences, roughly two fifths of which are singletons. Drawn from each donor were roughly 9.4 milliliters of peripheral blood. The source of the sample is a study of blood T cells in healthy people across ages. For the study at large: In model experiments, template switching was able to capture about one barcoded beta molecule for every two T cells that were present.

CDR1 MGHRA and CDR2 YSYEKL come from the germline V gene. Trimming took off 2 bases at V and 1 base at J, with 5 bases between the two ends. This CDR3 spans 13 amino acids. Sequencing was carried out using blood. J is TRBJ1-1 and V is TRBV4-1; D not certain. The sequence was collected from a man between 18 and 35 years old in good health. The CDR3 sequence is CASSQPENTEAFF. In nucleotides, the CDR3 is TGCGCCAGCAGCCAACCCGAGAACACTGAAGCTTTCTTT.